The 12 T cell receptor beta chains below all came from one sample that was sequenced in a study of cytomegalovirus exposure and HLA in healthy donors (dated by TCRdb to the late 2010s). Library preparation used the immunoSEQ multiplex PCR assay. The multiplex PCR relied on a mix of 60 forward primers for TCR Vbeta segments and 13 reverse primers for TCR Jbeta segments. Entries here come from immuneACCESS through TCRdb and include only in-frame sequences with V and J called. Some clones fail to appear in such tables; in the studies checked, an unresolved V gene covers under half of the shortfall, and the cause of the remainder is unknown. The sample table records some 170,000 clones; 72% of these occur just once. The leading ten clones occupy 2% to 2.5% of the sample. Specimen: PBMCs. These TCRs come from a human donor in good health.

The chain joins TRBV4-1 to TRBJ2-3; 10 nucleotides align to TRBD2. CDR3 length equals 15 residues. With 2 bases clipped from V and 2 bases from J, the junction kept 1 base outside the gene matches. Germline-derived CDR1 and CDR2 are MGHRA and YSYEKL. The CDR3 nucleotides are TGCGCCAGCAGCCAACTAGCGGGGGCCACAGATACGCAGTATTTT. This sequence encodes CASSQLAGATDTQYF.

This chain uses TRBV4-1 with TRBJ2-1, with D possibly matching TRBD1 (5 bases). This CDR3 has 14 amino acids. Germline CDR1 and CDR2: MGHRA and YSYEKL. Deletions cut 1 base from V and 8 bases from J, with 12 bases between. In DNA, the CDR3 is TGCGCCAGCAGCCAAGCGTGGTCAGGGCATGAGCAGTTCTTC. Translating gives CASSQAWSGHEQFF.

The rearrangement joins TRBV5-1 to TRBJ2-5, with TRBD2 matching 10 bases. This CDR3 spans 17 amino acids. Germline V lookup: CDR1 SGHRS, CDR2 YFSETQ. Trimming cost V 0 bases and J 5 bases; bases outside gene matches: 10. The CDR3 region is CASSLGYVAGGLETQYF. The CDR3 nucleotides are TGCGCCAGCAGCTTGGGTTATGTAGCGGGGGGCCTGGAGACCCAGTACTTC.

The rearrangement links TRBV27 to TRBJ2-1; 7 nucleotides align to TRBD1. V lost 10 bases to trimming and J lost 6 bases; unmatched junction nucleotides: 12. The CDR3 spans 14 residues. Germline CDR1 MNHEY, CDR2 SMNVEV (reference sequence). The CDR3 bases are TGTGCCACCGCCGGGACAGAATGGGGCAATGAGCAGTTCTTC. This translates into CATAGTEWGNEQFF.

This chain connects TRBV27 to TRBJ2-7; D may be TRBD1 (5 bases). Trimming removed 3 bases from V and 4 bases from J, with 13 bases in between. The CDR3 loop spans 14 amino acids. In germline, CDR1 is MNHEY, CDR2 SMNVEV (reference sequence). Here the CDR3 reads CASSFLGARYEQYF. CDR3 nucleotide sequence: TGTGCCAGCAGTTTTCTAGGGGCTCGTTACGAGCAGTACTTC.

The chain links TRBV7-6 to TRBJ2-5; TRBD2 matches 8 bases. Trimming cost V 2 bases and J 3 bases; bases outside gene matches: 11. Germline CDR1 reads SGHVS; CDR2 reads FNYEAQ. This CDR3 has 17 amino acids. DNA of the CDR3: TGTGCCAGCAGCTTATTCCGGGGGGGCAGCAAAAAAGAGACCCAGTACTTC. It yields the protein CASSLFRGGSKKETQYF.

DNA of the CDR3: TGTGCCAGCAGCCCCGGACAGGTCACTGAAGCTTTCTTT. Translating gives CASSPGQVTEAFF. The genes are TRBV7-6 and TRBJ1-1; TRBD1 matches at 7 bases. Germline CDR1 is SGHVS and CDR2 is FNYEAQ. The CDR3 runs to 13 residues. Trimming at V came to 5 bases and at J to 4 bases, leaving 4 bases not matched to a gene.

This chain links TRBV28 with TRBJ2-7, with 7 bases identical to TRBD2. V gave up 5 bases and J gave up 1 base; unmatched junction bases: 8. This CDR3 has 15 residues. Germline V CDR1 and CDR2: MDHEN, SYDVKM. This CDR3 reads CASSLPGGGSYEQYF. CDR3 DNA sequence: TGTGCCAGCAGTCTCCCCGGCGGGGGTTCCTACGAGCAGTACTTC.

This clone was seen just once. The rearrangement links TRBV9 to TRBJ2-3; possible D gene TRBD1, 5 bases. Trimming removed 2 bases from V and 3 bases from J, with 7 bases in between. Germline loops: CDR1 SGDLS, CDR2 YYNGEE. The CDR3 totals 13 residues. In DNA form, the CDR3 reads TGTGCCAGCAGCGTCAGGGCTACAGATACGCAGTATTTT. It codes for CASSVRATDTQYF.

This chain joins TRBV7-6 and TRBJ1-1, with 7 bases that match TRBD1. The CDR3 sequence is 13 residues long. V trimming: 1 base; J trimming: 4 bases; junction bases outside the gene matches: 0. The V gene's germline CDR1 is SGHVS and CDR2 FNYEAQ. The CDR3 nucleotides read TGTGCCAGCAGCTTAGGACAGGGCACTGAAGCTTTCTTT. This translates into CASSLGQGTEAFF.

The CDR3 loop is CASSDGTGLDEQYF. The CDR3 DNA follows: TGTGCCAGCAGCGACGGGACAGGGCTCGACGAGCAGTACTTC. V and J are TRBV9 and TRBJ2-7; the match to TRBD1 covers 9 bases. V gave up 3 bases and J gave up 5 bases; unmatched junction bases: 6. The CDR3 spans 14 residues. The germline V gene encodes CDR1 SGDLS and CDR2 YYNGEE.

The chain recombines TRBV5-1 with TRBJ2-3, with D tentatively TRBD1 (7 bases). Germline loops: CDR1 SGHRS, CDR2 YFSETQ. This CDR3 has 16 residues. V shed 4 bases and J shed 4 bases, with 19 bases lying between them. The CDR3, as DNA: TGCGCCAGCAGCCCACCTAGACAGGGCGGGGCAGATACGCAGTATTTT. It encodes CASSPPRQGGADTQYF.